This T cell receptor (beta chain) was identified in a study of T cell responses to AZD1222 COVID-19 vaccine. General study points: Repertoires were obtained only post-peak T cell response.

Second-dose schedules of about 4 or about 12 weeks were combined. Comments on this clone: What it recognizes is unknown.

Some clones are missing from TCRdb's copy, which holds only in-frame ones; the method was immunoSEQ multiplex PCR. The sample has 40,000 to 55,000 clones, roughly 90% seen once. The CDR3 runs to 15 residues. The germline gives CDR1 SGHTA, CDR2 FQGTGA. V was clipped by 5 bases and J by 6 bases; unmatched bases: 9. This sequence joins TRBV7-3 and TRBJ2-1; 8 bases agree with TRBD1. The specimen was peripheral blood, collected 28 days after the second AZD1222 dose. The receptor was derived from an adult who received the AZD1222 COVID-19 vaccine. The CDR3 loop is CASSPDRGLVNEQFF. The CDR3 coding sequence is TGTGCCAGCAGCCCCGACAGGGGCTTGGTCAATGAGCAGTTCTTC. The full variable domain, in which reference TRBV7-3 and TRBJ2-1 provide the parts outside the CDR3, is GAGVSQTPSNKVTEKGKYVELRCDPISGHTALYWYRQSLGQGPEFLIYFQGTGAADDSGLPNDRFFAVRPEGSVSTLKIQRTERGDSAVYLCASSPDRGLVNEQFFGPGTRLTVL.